A single sample gave rise to the 20 T cell receptor beta chains below, sequenced in a study of PD-1 blockade in classical Hodgkin lymphoma. The table came from immunoSEQ multiplex PCR; TCRdb's copy has only in-frame clones and leaves some out. Of roughly 15,000 clones listed, over 60% are singletons. Relapse was seen in all patients after autologous stem cell transplantation, and brentuximab vedotin exposure was variable. Sample: peripheral blood mononuclear cells (PBMCs), taken before the second cycle of nivolumab. These receptors originate from a human donor with classical Hodgkin lymphoma.

This chain uses TRBV4-1 with TRBJ2-4; D call uncertain. V was pared by 0 bases and J by 9 bases, with 6 bases between. Germline CDR1 reads MGHRA; CDR2 reads YSYEKL. This CDR3 comprises 12 residues. CDR3 bases: TGCGCCAGCAGCCAAGACACTACCATTCAGTACTTC. It encodes CASSQDTTIQYF.

The gene calls are TRBV2 and TRBJ2-6, with D maybe TRBD2 (5 bases). Per the germline V gene, CDR1 is SNHLY and CDR2 is FYNNEI. V was pared by 0 bases and J by 4 bases, with 10 bases between. The CDR3 runs 16 residues. The CDR3 nucleotides read TGTGCCAGCAGTGAAGCCCCGGGGTTGGGGGCCAACGTCCTGACTTTC. This codes for CASSEAPGLGANVLTF.

This clone was counted only a few times. The V gene is TRBV10-1, the J gene TRBJ1-1, with 7 bases matching TRBD1. CDR1 WNHNN and CDR2 SYGVQD come from the germline V gene (reference sequence). CDR3 size: 21 residues. V dropped 0 bases and J dropped 1; count of bases not matched to a gene: 20. This chain's CDR3 is CASSESEDETGRGKGNTEAFF. CDR3 DNA sequence: TGCGCCAGCAGTGAGTCAGAGGACGAGACAGGGAGGGGGAAAGGGAACACTGAAGCTTTCTTT.

This chain uses TRBV6-1 with TRBJ2-7; 8 bases are shared with TRBD2. The CDR3 is made up of 16 amino acids. V shed 2 bases and J 3 bases; nucleotides not matched to a gene: 9. In germline, CDR1 is MNHNS, CDR2 SASEGT. CDR3 bases: TGTGCCAGCAGTGAATCCTTAGCGGGAAGGCGCTACGAGCAGTACTTC. It is translated as CASSESLAGRRYEQYF.

By sample fraction, this clone is medium-sized. This chain joins TRBV6-1 and TRBJ2-7, with TRBD1 matching over 7 bases. J lost 2 bases, V lost 1 base, and 8 bases had no gene match. CDR3 length: 16 residues. From germline, CDR1 is MNHNS and CDR2 SASEGT. CDR3 loop: CASSEGFGTATYEQYF. CDR3 nucleotides: TGTGCCAGCAGTGAAGGCTTCGGGACAGCCACCTACGAGCAGTACTTC.

The gene calls are TRBV5-1 and TRBJ2-1; tentative D call: TRBD2 (5 bases). The CDR3 spans 14 residues. V lost 0 bases, J lost 11 bases, and 15 bases lay in between. Looked up from germline, CDR1 is SGHRS and CDR2 is YFSETQ. The CDR3 sequence is CASSLGSVGAQQFF. In DNA, the CDR3 is TGCGCCAGCAGCTTGGGTAGTGTGGGAGCTCAGCAGTTCTTC.

This clone showed up just a few times. The J gene is TRBJ2-1, the V gene TRBV5-6, with TRBD2 matching 10 bases. With V trimmed by 5 bases and J by 4 bases, 6 bases remained unmatched. Germline CDR1 reads SGHDT; CDR2 reads YYEEEE. The CDR3 spans 15 residues. The CDR3: CASSSPGLAYNEQFF. The CDR3 DNA reads as TGTGCCAGCAGTTCCCCGGGACTAGCGTACAATGAGCAGTTCTTC.

This clone ranks as medium-sized (0.01 to 0.1%). This chain connects TRBV4-1 to TRBJ2-2, with D tentatively TRBD2 (7 bases). V lost 2 bases, J lost 1 base, and 11 bases lay in between. Per germline, CDR1 MGHRA and CDR2 YSYEKL. CDR3 length: 16 residues. This chain's CDR3 is CASSQFGGQNTGELFF. The CDR3 DNA sequence: TGCGCCAGCAGCCAATTCGGGGGGCAGAACACCGGGGAGCTGTTTTTT.

This clone has more than one count but fewer than ten. This chain joins TRBV10-3 and TRBJ2-1, with TRBD2 identical over 8 bases. The germline CDR1 and CDR2 sequences are ENHRY and SYGVKD. The CDR3 length is 16 residues. Trimming at V came to 3 bases and at J to 3 bases, leaving 7 bases not matched to a gene. This CDR3 is CAISDSLAANYNEQFF. DNA for the CDR3: TGTGCCATCAGTGACTCACTAGCGGCAAACTACAATGAGCAGTTCTTC.

This sequence joins TRBV6-5 and TRBJ1-3; unclear D gene. Between the trimmed V and J ends, which lost 0 bases and 0 bases, there was a span of 9 bases. From germline, CDR1 is MNHEY and CDR2 SVGAGI. This CDR3 contains 16 residues. Here the CDR3 DNA reads TGTGCCAGCAGTTACTCGAATTCGCACTCTGGAAACACCATATATTTT. It encodes CASSYSNSHSGNTIYF.

This clone was detected a few times. The chain carries TRBV28 and TRBJ2-3; D may be TRBD1 (7 bases). Germline assignment: CDR1 MDHEN and CDR2 SYDVKM. V lost 6 bases, J lost 3 bases, and 16 bases lay in between. The CDR3 spans 15 residues. The DNA for the CDR3 is TGTGCCAGCAGGTGGCAGGGGGGCCGAACAGATACGCAGTATTTT. It is translated as CASRWQGGRTDTQYF.

This clone was observed once. V and J are TRBV28 and TRBJ2-7; 10 bases agree with TRBD1. CDR3 length equals 16 residues. The germline V gene has CDR1 MDHEN and CDR2 SYDVKM. Trimming cost V 4 bases and J 0 bases; bases outside gene matches: 6. CDR3 sequence (DNA): TGTGCCAGCAGTTCTCCGGGACAGGGGCACTCCTACGAGCAGTACTTC. This gives the protein CASSSPGQGHSYEQYF.

This clone is labeled medium-sized (0.01 to 0.1%). This sequence joins TRBV7-9 and TRBJ1-4; unclear D gene. Germline lookup yields CDR1 SEHNR and CDR2 FQNEAQ (reference sequence). This CDR3 region has 17 residues. V was pared by 6 bases and J by 0 bases, with 17 bases between. The CDR3 sequence: CASSSARLLSTNEKLFF. In DNA form, the CDR3 reads TGTGCCAGCAGTTCCGCCCGGTTGCTCTCAACTAATGAAAAACTGTTTTTT.

The V and J genes are TRBV18 and TRBJ2-7, with a possible D match to TRBD2 (5 bases). Germline CDR1 is KGHSH and CDR2 is LQKENI. This CDR3 region has 13 residues. V lost 0 bases and J lost 3, with 6 bases in between. In DNA form, the CDR3 reads TGTGCCAGCTCACCACCGAGCGGCTACGAGCAGTACTTC. Protein product: CASSPPSGYEQYF. Complete variable domain (other parts from reference TRBV18 and TRBJ2-7): NAGVMQNPRHLVRRRGQEARLRCSPMKGHSHVYWYRQLPEEGLKFMVYLQKENIIDESGMPKERFSAEFPKEGPSILRIQQVVRGDSAAYFCASSPPSGYEQYFGPGTRLTVT.

This clone has more than one count but fewer than ten. The V gene is TRBV4-1, the J gene TRBJ2-5, with D tentatively TRBD2 (10 bases). The CDR3 is 20 residues long. The V end lost 0 bases, the J end lost 5 bases, and 28 bases lay between the germline ends. Looked up from germline, CDR1 is MGHRA and CDR2 is YSYEKL. CDR3 protein: CASSQDWWTGASGSPETQYF. The CDR3 nucleotides are TGCGCCAGCAGCCAAGATTGGTGGACAGGGGCTAGCGGGAGTCCGGAGACCCAGTACTTC.

This clone was seen once. The CDR3 sequence is CSVEGTGTNYNEQFF. The DNA for the CDR3 is TGCAGCGTTGAAGGTACAGGGACAAATTACAATGAGCAGTTCTTC. The J gene is TRBJ2-1, the V gene TRBV29-1, with a tentative D call TRBD1 (6 bases). The CDR3 extends over 15 amino acids. Germline values: CDR1 SQVTM, CDR2 ANQGSEA. Trimming removed 1 base from V and 4 bases from J, with 14 bases in between.

This clone was observed once. The rearrangement links TRBV29-1 to TRBJ2-3, with 9 positions matching TRBD1. V lost 1 base and J lost 4; bases outside the gene matches: 3. The CDR3 sequence is 14 residues long. The germline V gene encodes CDR1 SQVTM and CDR2 ANQGSEA. CDR3 sequence (DNA): TGCAGCGTTGAAGGGGGACAGGGAGCAGATACGCAGTATTTT. Amino acid sequence: CSVEGGQGADTQYF.

V and J are TRBV6-5 and TRBJ1-5; 7 nucleotides line up with TRBD1. After removal of 1 base from V and 2 bases from J, the junction contained 2 bases not matched to a gene. CDR1 is MNHEY, CDR2 SVGAGI, per germline. The CDR3 consists of 15 residues. CDR3 in amino acids: CASSYFQGGNQPQHF. In DNA form, the CDR3 reads TGTGCCAGCAGTTACTTTCAGGGGGGCAATCAGCCCCAGCATTTT.

The chain carries TRBV7-2 and TRBJ2-5; a weak D match, TRBD1 (6 bases). V was clipped by 3 bases and J by 7 bases, with 12 bases between them. The CDR3 runs 13 residues. In germline, CDR1 is SGHTA, CDR2 FQGNSA. The CDR3 loop is CASSLRRGGTQYF. CDR3 sequence (DNA): TGTGCCAGCAGCTTGAGACGAGGGGGGACCCAGTACTTC.

The chain employs TRBV28 and TRBJ2-6; D is undetermined. V was trimmed by 5 bases and J by 0 bases, leaving 8 bases between them. CDR1 MDHEN and CDR2 SYDVKM come from the germline V gene. The CDR3 contains 15 residues. CDR3 bases: TGTGCCAGCAGTCTATCTTACTCTGGGGCCAACGTCCTGACTTTC. Its protein product is CASSLSYSGANVLTF.